This T cell receptor (beta chain) derives from a study of shared clonotypes between healthy human individuals. This clone was seen once. Germline V CDR1 and CDR2: MDHEN, SYDVKM. The CDR3 length is 15 residues. With V trimmed by 6 bases and J by 2 bases, 7 bases remained unmatched. Sequencing was performed with immunoSEQ multiplex PCR; in TCRdb, only in-frame clones are kept and a portion is missing. Of more than 450,000 clones in the sample, roughly 78% were seen once. This TCR came from a woman aged 40-49 years in good health. Some clones in this sample may be carry-over from other donors' samples. This chain links TRBV28 with TRBJ1-2; 9 bases match TRBD1. The specimen was PBMCs. This CDR3 is CASSPRQGGNYGYTF. DNA of the CDR3: TGTGCCAGCAGCCCGAGACAGGGGGGCAACTATGGCTACACCTTC.